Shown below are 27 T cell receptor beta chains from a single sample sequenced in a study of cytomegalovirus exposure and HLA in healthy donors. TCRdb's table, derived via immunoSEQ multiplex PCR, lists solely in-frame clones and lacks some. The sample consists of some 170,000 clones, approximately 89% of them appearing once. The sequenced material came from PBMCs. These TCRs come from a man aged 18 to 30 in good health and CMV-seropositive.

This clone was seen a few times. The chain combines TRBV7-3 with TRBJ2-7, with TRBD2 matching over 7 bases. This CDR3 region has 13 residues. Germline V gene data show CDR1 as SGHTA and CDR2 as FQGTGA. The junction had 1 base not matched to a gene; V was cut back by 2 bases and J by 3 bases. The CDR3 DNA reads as TGTGCCAGCAGCTTAGGCGGGGGCTACGAGCAGTACTTC. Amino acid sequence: CASSLGGGYEQYF.

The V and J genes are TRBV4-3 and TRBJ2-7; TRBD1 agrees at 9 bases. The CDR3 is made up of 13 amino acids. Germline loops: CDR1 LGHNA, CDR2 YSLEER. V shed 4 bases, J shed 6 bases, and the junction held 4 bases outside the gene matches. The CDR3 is CASSPNRGLEQYF. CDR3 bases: TGCGCCAGCAGCCCGAACAGGGGGCTCGAGCAGTACTTC.

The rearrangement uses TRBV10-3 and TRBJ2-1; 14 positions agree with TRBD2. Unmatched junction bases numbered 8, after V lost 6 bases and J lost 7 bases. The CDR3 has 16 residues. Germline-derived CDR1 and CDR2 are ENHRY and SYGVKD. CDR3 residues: CAISPGTSGSQNEQFF. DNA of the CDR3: TGTGCCATCAGCCCCGGGACTAGCGGGAGTCAGAATGAGCAGTTCTTC.

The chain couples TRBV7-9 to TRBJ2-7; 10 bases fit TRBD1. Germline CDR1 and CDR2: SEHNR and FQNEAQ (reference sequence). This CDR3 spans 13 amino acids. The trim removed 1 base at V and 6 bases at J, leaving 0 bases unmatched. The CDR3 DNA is TGTGCCAGCAGCTTAGGGACAGGGGGCGAGCAGTACTTC. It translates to CASSLGTGGEQYF. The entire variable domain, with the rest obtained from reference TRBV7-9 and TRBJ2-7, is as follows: DTGVSQNPRHKITKRGQNVTFRCDPISEHNRLYWYRQTLGQGPEFLTYFQNEAQLEKSRLLSDRFSAERPKGSFSTLEIQRTEQGDSAMYLCASSLGTGGEQYFGPGTRLTVT.

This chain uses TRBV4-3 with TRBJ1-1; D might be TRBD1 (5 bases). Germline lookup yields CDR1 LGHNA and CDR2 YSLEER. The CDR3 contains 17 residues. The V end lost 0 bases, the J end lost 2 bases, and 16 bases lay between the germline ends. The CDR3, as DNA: TGCGCCAGCAGCCAAGAACCTTTTGGACGGACAAACACTGAAGCTTTCTTT. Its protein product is CASSQEPFGRTNTEAFF.

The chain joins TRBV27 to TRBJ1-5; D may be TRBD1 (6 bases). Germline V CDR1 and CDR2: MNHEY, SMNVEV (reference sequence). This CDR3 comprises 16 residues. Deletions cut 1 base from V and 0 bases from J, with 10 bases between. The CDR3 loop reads CASSLLGQLSNQPQHF. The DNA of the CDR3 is TGTGCCAGCAGTTTATTAGGACAGCTTAGCAATCAGCCCCAGCATTTT.

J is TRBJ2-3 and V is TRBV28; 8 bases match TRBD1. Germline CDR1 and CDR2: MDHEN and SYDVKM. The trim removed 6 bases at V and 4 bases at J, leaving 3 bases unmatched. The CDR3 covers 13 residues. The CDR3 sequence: CASRLQGADTQYF. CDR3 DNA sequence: TGTGCCAGCAGATTACAGGGGGCAGATACGCAGTATTTT.

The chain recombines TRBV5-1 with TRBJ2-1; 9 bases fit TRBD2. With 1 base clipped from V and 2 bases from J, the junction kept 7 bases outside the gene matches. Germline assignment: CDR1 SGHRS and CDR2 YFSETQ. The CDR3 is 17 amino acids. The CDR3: CASSLYSGGGAYNEQFF. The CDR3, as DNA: TGCGCCAGCAGCTTGTATTCCGGCGGGGGGGCCTACAATGAGCAGTTCTTC.

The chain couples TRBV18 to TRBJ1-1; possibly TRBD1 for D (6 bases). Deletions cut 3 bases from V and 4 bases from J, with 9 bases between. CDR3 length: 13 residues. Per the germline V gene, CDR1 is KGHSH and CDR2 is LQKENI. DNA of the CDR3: TGTGCCAGCTCACCCCAGGACAGCACTGAAGCTTTCTTT. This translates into CASSPQDSTEAFF.

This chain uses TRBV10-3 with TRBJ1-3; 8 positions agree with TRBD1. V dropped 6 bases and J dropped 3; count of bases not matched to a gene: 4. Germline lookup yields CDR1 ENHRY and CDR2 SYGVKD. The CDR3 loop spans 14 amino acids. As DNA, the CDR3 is TGTGCCATCAGGGACAGGGTAAATGGAAACACCATATATTTT. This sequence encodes CAIRDRVNGNTIYF.

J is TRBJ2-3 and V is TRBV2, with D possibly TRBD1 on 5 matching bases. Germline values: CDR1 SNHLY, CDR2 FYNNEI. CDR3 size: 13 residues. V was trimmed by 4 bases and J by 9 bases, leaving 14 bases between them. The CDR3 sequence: CASSGHDSGTQYF. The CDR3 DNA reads TGTGCCAGCAGTGGACACGACTCAGGGACGCAGTATTTT.

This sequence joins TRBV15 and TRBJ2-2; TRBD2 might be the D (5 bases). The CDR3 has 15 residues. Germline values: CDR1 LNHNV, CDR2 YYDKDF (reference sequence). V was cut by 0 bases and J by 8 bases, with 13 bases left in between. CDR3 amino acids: CATSRDREGTGELFF. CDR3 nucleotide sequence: TGTGCCACCAGCAGAGATCGAGAGGGTACTGGGGAGCTGTTTTTT.

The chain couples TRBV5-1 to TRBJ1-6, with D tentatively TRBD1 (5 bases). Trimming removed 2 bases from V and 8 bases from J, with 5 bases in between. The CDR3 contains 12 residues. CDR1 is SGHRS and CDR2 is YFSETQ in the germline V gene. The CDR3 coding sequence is TGCGCCAGCAGCTTAGGGGATTCACCCCTCCACTTT. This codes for CASSLGDSPLHF.

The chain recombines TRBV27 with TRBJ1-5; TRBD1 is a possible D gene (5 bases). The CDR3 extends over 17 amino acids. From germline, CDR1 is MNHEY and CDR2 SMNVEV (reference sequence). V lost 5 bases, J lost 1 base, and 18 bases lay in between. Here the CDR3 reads CASSPAAGLYSNQPQHF. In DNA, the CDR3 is TGTGCCAGCAGTCCGGCAGCGGGGCTGTACAGCAATCAGCCCCAGCATTTT.

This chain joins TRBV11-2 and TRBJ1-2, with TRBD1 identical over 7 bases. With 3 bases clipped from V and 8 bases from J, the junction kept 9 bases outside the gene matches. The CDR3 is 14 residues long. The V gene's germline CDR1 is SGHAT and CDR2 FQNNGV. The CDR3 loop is CASSFTGAWGGYTF. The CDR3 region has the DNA TGTGCCAGCAGCTTCACAGGGGCATGGGGCGGCTACACCTTC. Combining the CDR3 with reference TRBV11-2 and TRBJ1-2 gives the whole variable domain EAGVAQSPRYKIIEKRQSVAFWCNPISGHATLYWYQQILGQGPKLLIQFQNNGVVDDSQLPKDRFSAERLKGVDSTLKIQPAKLEDSAVYLCASSFTGAWGGYTFGSGTRLTVV.

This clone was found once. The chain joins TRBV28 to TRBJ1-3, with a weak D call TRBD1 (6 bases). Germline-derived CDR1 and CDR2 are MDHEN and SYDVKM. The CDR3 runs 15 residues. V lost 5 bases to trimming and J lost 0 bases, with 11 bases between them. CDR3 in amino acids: CASSLAGDSGNTIYF. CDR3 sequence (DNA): TGTGCCAGCAGTCTCGCAGGGGACTCTGGAAACACCATATATTTT.

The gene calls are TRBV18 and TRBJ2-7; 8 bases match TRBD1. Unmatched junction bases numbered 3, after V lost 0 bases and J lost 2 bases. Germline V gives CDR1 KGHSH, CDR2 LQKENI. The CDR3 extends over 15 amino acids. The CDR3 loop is CASSPPGRGPYEQYF. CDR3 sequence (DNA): TGTGCCAGCTCACCACCGGGCAGGGGGCCCTACGAGCAGTACTTC. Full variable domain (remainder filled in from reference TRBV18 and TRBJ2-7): NAGVMQNPRHLVRRRGQEARLRCSPMKGHSHVYWYRQLPEEGLKFMVYLQKENIIDESGMPKERFSAEFPKEGPSILRIQQVVRGDSAAYFCASSPPGRGPYEQYFGPGTRLTVT.

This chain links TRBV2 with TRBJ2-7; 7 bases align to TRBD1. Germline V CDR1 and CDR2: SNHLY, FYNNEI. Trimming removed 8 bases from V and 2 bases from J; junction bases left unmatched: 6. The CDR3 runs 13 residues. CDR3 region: CASHMQGAYEQYF. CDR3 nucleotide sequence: TGTGCCAGCCACATGCAGGGGGCCTACGAGCAGTACTTC.

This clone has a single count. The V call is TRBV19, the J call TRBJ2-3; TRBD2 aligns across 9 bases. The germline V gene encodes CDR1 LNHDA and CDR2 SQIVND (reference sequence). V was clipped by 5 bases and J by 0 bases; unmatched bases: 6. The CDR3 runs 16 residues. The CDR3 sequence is CASSSTTSGSTDTQYF. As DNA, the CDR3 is TGTGCCAGTAGTTCCACGACTAGCGGAAGCACAGATACGCAGTATTTT.

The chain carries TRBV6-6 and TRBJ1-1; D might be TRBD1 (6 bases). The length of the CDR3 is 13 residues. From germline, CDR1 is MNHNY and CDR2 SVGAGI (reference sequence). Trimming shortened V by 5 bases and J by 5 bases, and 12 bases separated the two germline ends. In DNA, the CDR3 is TGTGCCAGCAGTAACAGGGACGGGACTGAAGCTTTCTTT. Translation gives CASSNRDGTEAFF.

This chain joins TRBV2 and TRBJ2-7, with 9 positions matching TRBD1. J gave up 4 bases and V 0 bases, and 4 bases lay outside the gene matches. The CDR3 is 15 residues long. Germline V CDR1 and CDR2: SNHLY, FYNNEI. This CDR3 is CASSEAGQGTYEQYF. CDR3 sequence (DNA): TGTGCCAGCAGTGAAGCGGGACAGGGAACTTACGAGCAGTACTTC.

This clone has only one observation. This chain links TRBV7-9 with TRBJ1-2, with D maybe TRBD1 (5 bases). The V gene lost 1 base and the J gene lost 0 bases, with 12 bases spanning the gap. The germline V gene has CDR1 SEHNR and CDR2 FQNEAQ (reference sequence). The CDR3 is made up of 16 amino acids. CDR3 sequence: CASSLVVGASNYGYTF. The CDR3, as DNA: TGTGCCAGCAGCTTAGTGGTTGGGGCCTCTAACTATGGCTACACCTTC.

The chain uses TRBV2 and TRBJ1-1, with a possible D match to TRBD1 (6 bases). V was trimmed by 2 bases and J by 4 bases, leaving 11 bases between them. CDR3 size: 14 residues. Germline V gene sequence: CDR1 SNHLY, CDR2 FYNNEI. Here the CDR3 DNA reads TGTGCCAGCAGTGAAAATATCAGGGGCACTGAAGCTTTCTTT. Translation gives CASSENIRGTEAFF. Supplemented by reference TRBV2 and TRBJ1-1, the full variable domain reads EPEVTQTPSHQVTQMGQEVILRCVPISNHLYFYWYRQILGQKVEFLVSFYNNEISEKSEIFDDQFSVERPDGSNFTLKIRSTKLEDSAMYFCASSENIRGTEAFFGQGTRLTVV.

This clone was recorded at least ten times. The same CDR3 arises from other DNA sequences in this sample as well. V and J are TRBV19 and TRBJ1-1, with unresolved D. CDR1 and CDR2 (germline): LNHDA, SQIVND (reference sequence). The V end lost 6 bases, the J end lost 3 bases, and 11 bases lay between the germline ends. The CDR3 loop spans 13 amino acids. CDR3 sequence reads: CASRGWGDTEAFF. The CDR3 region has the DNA TGTGCCAGTAGAGGATGGGGAGACACTGAAGCTTTCTTT.

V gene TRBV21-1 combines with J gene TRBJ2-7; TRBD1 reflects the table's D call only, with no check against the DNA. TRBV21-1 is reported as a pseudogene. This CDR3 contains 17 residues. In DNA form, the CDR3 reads TGTGCCAGCAGCGACGGGACAGGACCCCTTCTACCCTACGAGCAGTACTTC. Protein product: CASSDGTGPLLPYEQYF.

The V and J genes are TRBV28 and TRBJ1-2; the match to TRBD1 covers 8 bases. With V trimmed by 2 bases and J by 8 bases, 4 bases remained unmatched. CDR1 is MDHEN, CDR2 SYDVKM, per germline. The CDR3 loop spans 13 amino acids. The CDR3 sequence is CASSLQGALGYTF. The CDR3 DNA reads TGTGCCAGCAGTTTACAGGGGGCGCTGGGCTACACCTTC.

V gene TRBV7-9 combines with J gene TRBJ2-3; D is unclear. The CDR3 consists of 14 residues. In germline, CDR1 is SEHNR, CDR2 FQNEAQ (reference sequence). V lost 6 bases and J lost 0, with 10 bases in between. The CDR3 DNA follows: TGTGCCAGCAGTCCGATTACTAGCACAGATACGCAGTATTTT. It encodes CASSPITSTDTQYF.